This T cell receptor beta chain was found in a study of cytomegalovirus exposure and HLA in healthy donors. Whole-study findings and limits: About 87% or about 30% of the time was how often most TCR beta V segments were productive, according to an earlier analysis. Donor immune exposure was known only as CMV serostatus.

This CDR3 spans 14 amino acids. The germline V gene has CDR1 ENHRY and CDR2 SYGVKD. Trimming took off 11 bases at V and 0 bases at J, with 17 bases between the two ends. As to this clone: Its antigen remains unknown.

Primers for the PCR totalled 60 Vbeta and 13 Jbeta. The authors' processing: In a later analysis, some 10 million of 75 million to 90 million unique beta chains occurred in at least two donors. The repertoire was sequenced with immunoSEQ multiplex PCR; TCRdb's copy has only in-frame clones and lacks some. The V and J calls and clone size are taken from that table; D and trimming were inferred from the DNA. The table includes about 180,000 clones, over 70% detected once. This clonotype was obtained from a woman aged 30 to 39 in good health and CMV-seronegative. The chain combines TRBV10-3 with TRBJ2-7; maybe TRBD1 (5 bases). Input material: PBMCs. In DNA form, the CDR3 reads TGTGCCTCGGCAGGGCCCCCATTCTCCTACGAGCAGTACTTC. Translated: CASAGPPFSYEQYF.